Below, 25 T cell receptor beta chains from the same sample are listed, as sequenced in a study of T cells in Graves' hyperthyroidism and ophthalmopathy. TCR beta CDR3 region amplification was performed from RNA transcripts. With the HTBI primer set, the TCR CDR3 went through a first round of RT-PCR. Using its own MiXCR run on the multiplex PCR reads, TCRdb lists one record per CDR3 protein. The data hold around 700,000 distinct CDR3 sequences, with around 20% observed a single time. Sequenced sample: blood. Every receptor here comes from a woman aged 45 to 65 with Graves' hyperthyroidism that later progressed to Graves' ophthalmopathy.

The chain carries TRBV12-3 or TRBV12-4 and TRBJ2-7; TRBD1 or TRBD2 may be the D gene (5 bases each). Trimming stripped 5 bases from V and 6 bases from J, with 17 bases between. The CDR3 runs 14 residues. In DNA, the CDR3 is TGTGCCAGCAGTGTGGCCCCCTCTGGGACCGAGCAGTACTTC. Encoded protein: CASSVAPSGTEQYF.

The V and J genes are TRBV7-6 and TRBJ2-2; 7 bases map to TRBD1. The V segment lost 7 bases and the J segment 2 bases; nucleotides outside the gene matches: 13. Germline V gene lookup returns CDR1 SGHVS and CDR2 FNYEAQ. This CDR3 is built from 17 residues. The CDR3 protein is CASNSSPDRANTGELFF. CDR3 nucleotide sequence: TGTGCCAGCAACTCTAGCCCTGACAGGGCTAACACCGGGGAGCTGTTTTTT.

V is TRBV6-1 and J is TRBJ1-2, with D unresolved. V was shortened by 2 bases and J by 4 bases, with 11 bases between the two germline ends. This CDR3 region has 14 residues. Germline CDR1 reads MNHNS; CDR2 reads SASEGT. In DNA form, the CDR3 reads TGTGCCAGCAGTGAAACTGTTTTCGGCTATGGCTACACCTTC. It translates to CASSETVFGYGYTF.

The chain is built from TRBV5-1 and TRBJ1-2; D ambiguous. Germline-derived CDR1 and CDR2 are SGHRS and YFSETQ. V was clipped by 3 bases and J by 3 bases, with 12 bases between them. The CDR3 has 14 amino acids. CDR3 nucleotides: TGCGCCAGCAGCTCTTCACGAAGAGACTATGGCTACACCTTC. Translated, it gives CASSSSRRDYGYTF.

This clonotype was counted many times. DNA of the CDR3: TGCAGTGCTAGAGAGGGCCTCTATAGCAATCAGCCCCAGCATTTT. Amino acid sequence: CSAREGLYSNQPQHF. The chain has TRBV20-1 and TRBJ1-5; no definite D call. Per germline, CDR1 DFQATT and CDR2 SNEGSKA (reference sequence). The CDR3 is 15 residues long. V was clipped by 0 bases and J by 0 bases, with 9 bases between them.

The V gene is TRBV4-1, the J gene TRBJ1-3; D remains unclear. Germline assignment: CDR1 MGHRA and CDR2 YSYEKL. Trimming pared 5 bases from V and 1 base from J, leaving 9 bases between. The CDR3 runs to 14 residues. The CDR3 DNA is TGCGCCAGCAGCAGATACGATTCTGGAAACACCATATATTTT. Encoded protein: CASSRYDSGNTIYF.

This clonotype was detected ten times or more. This chain connects TRBV5-1 to TRBJ1-1; D is unclear. CDR3 length: 13 amino acids. Trimming shortened V by 4 bases and J by 1 base, and 8 bases separated the two germline ends. Germline V CDR1 and CDR2: SGHRS, YFSETQ. CDR3 protein: CASSGVRNTEAFF. CDR3 nucleotides: TGCGCCAGCAGCGGGGTAAGGAACACTGAAGCTTTCTTT.

This clonotype was counted only a few times. This chain links TRBV4-1 with TRBJ1-2; D unresolved. CDR1 and CDR2 from the germline V gene are MGHRA and YSYEKL. Trimming shortened V by 3 bases and J by 0 bases, and 8 bases separated the two germline ends. This CDR3 contains 14 residues. The chain's CDR3 is CASSHPAANYGYTF. DNA for the CDR3: TGCGCCAGCAGCCATCCGGCAGCTAACTATGGCTACACCTTC.

This clonotype was observed many times. The chain employs TRBV12-3 or TRBV12-4 and TRBJ1-5; 9 positions match TRBD1. There are 15 residues in the CDR3. V lost 5 bases to trimming and J lost 7 bases; unmatched junction nucleotides: 9. CDR3 loop: CASSTGTGRGQPQHF. The DNA for the CDR3 is TGTGCCAGCAGTACCGGGACAGGGCGAGGACAGCCCCAGCATTTT.

Notes on this clonotype: A much larger clone differs by one base, so this may be a read error. The CDR3 nucleotides read TGCAGTGCTGAGGATCGGAGCACTGAAGCTTTCTTT. Translating gives CSAEDRSTEAFF. This chain connects TRBV20-1 to TRBJ1-1; D not resolved. The CDR3 sequence is 12 residues long. V was clipped by 5 bases and J by 4 bases, with 11 bases between them. Germline assignment: CDR1 DFQATT and CDR2 SNEGSKA (reference sequence).

The chain uses TRBV2 and TRBJ1-4; 8 bases map to TRBD1. The V gene's germline CDR1 is SNHLY and CDR2 FYNNEI. The CDR3 runs to 16 residues. The V and J ends lost 6 bases and 8 bases, in that order; junction bases with no gene match: 14. The CDR3 DNA reads as TGTGCCAGCAGGAGGAATTCCGGACAGGGAAGGGAAAAACTGTTTTTT. Its protein product is CASRRNSGQGREKLFF.

This clonotype came up a few times. CDR3 loop: CASSWYGVNTEAFF. Written as DNA, the CDR3 is TGCGCCAGCAGTTGGTATGGCGTGAACACTGAAGCTTTCTTT. The gene calls are TRBV5-1 and TRBJ1-1; D gene uncertain. The germline V gene encodes CDR1 SGHRS and CDR2 YFSETQ. CDR3 length: 14 amino acids. Between the trimmed V and J ends, which lost 5 bases and 0 bases, there was a span of 11 bases.

The rearrangement links TRBV6-1 to TRBJ1-5; no firm D call. V lost 7 bases, J lost 0 bases, and 16 bases lay in between. Germline CDR1 reads MNHNS; CDR2 reads SASEGT. CDR3 length: 16 residues. CDR3 loop: CASKGKGSYSNQPQHF. For the CDR3, the DNA is TGTGCCAGCAAGGGAAAGGGCAGCTATAGCAATCAGCCCCAGCATTTT.

This clonotype was found many times. The chain couples TRBV11-3 to TRBJ2-5; 9 bases are shared with TRBD2. The CDR3 totals 15 residues. The J segment lost 5 bases and the V segment lost 5 bases, leaving 9 bases of the junction unmatched. Germline V gene data show CDR1 as SGHNT and CDR2 as YENEEA. CDR3 in DNA: TGTGCCAGCAGCACCGCGGGGGGGCTTTTGGAGACCCAGTACTTC. It specifies CASSTAGGLLETQYF.

This clonotype was seen more than once but under ten times. The rearrangement uses TRBV3-1 and TRBJ2-1; no clear D. Per germline, CDR1 LGHDT and CDR2 YNNKEL (reference sequence). The CDR3 is 14 residues long. V was shortened by 0 bases and J by 8 bases, with 11 bases between the two germline ends. The CDR3 is CASSQDPGRDEQFF. DNA of the CDR3: TGTGCCAGCAGCCAAGATCCCGGCCGGGATGAGCAGTTCTTC.

This clonotype was counted a few times. The rearrangement links TRBV7-9 to TRBJ2-2; the D gene could be TRBD1 or TRBD2 (5 bases each). The CDR3 has 14 residues. CDR1 is SEHNR, CDR2 FQNEAQ, per germline (reference sequence). Between the trimmed V and J ends, which lost 4 bases and 4 bases, there was a span of 10 bases. This chain's CDR3 is CASSWDDGTGELFF. The DNA of the CDR3 is TGTGCCAGCAGCTGGGACGATGGCACCGGGGAGCTGTTTTTT.

This clonotype was counted a few times. Being one base from a much bigger clone, this may be a read error. The chain couples TRBV5-1 to TRBJ1-1; D gene uncertain. Germline CDR1 SGHRS, CDR2 YFSETQ. There are 11 residues in the CDR3. CDR3 residues: CAGSRDTEAFF. The CDR3 bases are TGCGCCGGCAGCCGGGACACTGAAGCTTTCTTT.

The rearrangement uses TRBV4-2 and TRBJ2-7, with 8 bases fitting TRBD2. Germline CDR1 and CDR2: LGHNA and YNFKEQ. V was pared by 1 base and J by 0 bases, with 5 bases of the junction left unmatched. This CDR3 is built from 16 residues. In DNA form, the CDR3 reads TGTGCCAGCAGCCAAGGCGTCAGCGGGAGCTCCTACGAGCAGTACTTC. It yields the protein CASSQGVSGSSYEQYF.

The chain recombines TRBV10-3 with TRBJ1-2; D unclear. The CDR3 has 16 amino acids. From germline, CDR1 is ENHRY and CDR2 SYGVKD. V shed 3 bases and J shed 0 bases, with 14 bases lying between them. The DNA of the CDR3 is TGTGCCATCAGTGAACCCATAGACAAGACTAACTATGGCTACACCTTC. This sequence encodes CAISEPIDKTNYGYTF.

This clonotype has a handful of counts. The rearrangement joins TRBV10-2 to TRBJ1-5; maybe TRBD1 (5 bases). Germline CDR1 and CDR2: WSHSY and SAAADI. This CDR3 spans 15 amino acids. The V end lost 2 bases, the J end lost 3 bases, and 11 bases lay between the germline ends. As DNA, the CDR3 is TGCGCCAGCAGTGAGGGACAAGGTGACAATCAGCCCCAGCATTTT. This translates into CASSEGQGDNQPQHF.

The V gene is TRBV20-1, the J gene TRBJ2-3, with unresolved D. The CDR3 is 13 residues long. CDR1 DFQATT and CDR2 SNEGSKA come from the germline V gene (reference sequence). V gave up 1 base and J gave up 2 bases, with 7 bases separating them. CDR3 nucleotide sequence: TGCAGTGCTAGAGTGGGGTACACAGATACGCAGTATTTT. The encoded protein is CSARVGYTDTQYF.

CDR3 loop: CASSFGSRPYEQYF. The DNA of the CDR3 is TGTGCCAGCAGTTTCGGTAGCAGACCCTACGAGCAGTACTTC. The chain employs TRBV11-2 and TRBJ2-7; D remains unclear. Germline values: CDR1 SGHAT, CDR2 FQNNGV. V shed 6 bases and J shed 2 bases, with 14 bases lying between them. The CDR3 is 14 amino acids.

This chain joins TRBV29-1 and TRBJ1-1; D unclear. This CDR3 is built from 13 residues. V was shortened by 7 bases and J by 5 bases, with 17 bases between the two germline ends. Germline CDR1 SQVTM, CDR2 ANQGSEA. The CDR3 nucleotides read TGCAGCGCAGGAAGGCCGGGTCGGACTGAAGCTTTCTTT. It is translated as CSAGRPGRTEAFF. The full variable domain, its missing parts supplied by reference TRBV29-1 and TRBJ1-1, is SAVISQKPSRDICQRGTSLTIQCQVDSQVTMMFWYRQQPGQSLTLIATANQGSEATYESGFVIDKFPISRPNLTFSTLTVSNMSPEDSSIYLCSAGRPGRTEAFFGQGTRLTVV.

The V gene is TRBV20-1, the J gene TRBJ2-7; D is unclear. From germline, CDR1 is DFQATT and CDR2 SNEGSKA (reference sequence). CDR3 length: 13 amino acids. Trimming pared 3 bases from V and 0 bases from J, leaving 9 bases between. CDR3 region: CSARERSSYEQYF. The DNA for the CDR3 is TGCAGTGCTAGGGAAAGGTCCTCCTACGAGCAGTACTTC.

This clonotype was seen only a few times. The rearrangement uses TRBV7-9 and TRBJ1-1, with D uncertain. The CDR3 runs to 11 residues. V shed 7 bases and J shed 1 base, with 4 bases lying between them. Per the germline V gene, CDR1 is SEHNR and CDR2 is FQNEAQ (reference sequence). The CDR3 region is CASTWNTEAFF. The DNA for the CDR3 is TGTGCCAGCACCTGGAACACTGAAGCTTTCTTT.